This entry describes one TCR beta chain. Its antigen specificity is not known. Qualities for individual bases were not recorded, and no much larger clone is one base off. Synthetic TCR analog templates were spiked into each PCR so that absolute template abundance could be estimated from read counts. The immunoSEQ assay used bias-controlled V and J gene primers to amplify TCRbeta CDR3 regions from genomic DNA. Sequencing of rearranged TCRbeta segments was performed at approximately 20X coverage. Per the original workflow: Clustering was used to correct sequencing errors, and CDR3s were annotated against IMGT so that V, D and J genes could be assigned. Downstream analyses used only productive TCRbeta rearrangements and left out out-of-frame or stop-codon sequences. To compute clonality, Shannon entropy was normalized by the log of the number of unique productive sequences and then subtracted from one. Fisher's exact test with Benjamini-Hochberg correction, at a threshold of adjusted p below 0.01, was used to find clones that differed between time points or between blood and tumor. TCRdb mirrors the immuneACCESS table, restricted to in-frame sequences. Some clones are absent from its copies; in checked studies, under half trace to an unresolved V gene, and the reason for the others is unknown. V, J and clone size reflect that table, while D and trimming were determined from the DNA. The sample includes 100,000 or so clones, with 91% observed a single time. The ten largest make up 0.85% to 1% of the sample.

The cohort included 29 patients with locally advanced or metastatic urothelial carcinoma who were treated at Memorial Sloan Kettering on a trial protocol. Peripheral blood mononuclear cells were collected pretreatment and during treatment, with between 1 and 8 total time points per patient. The Qiagen DNeasy Blood extraction kit was used to purify genomic DNA from total PBMCs and from tumor samples. PBMCs were collected pretreatment and during treatment and were isolated and stored as previously described. The CDR3 numbers 16 residues from cysteine through phenylalanine. Just the 48-base CDR3 DNA is kept, in frame starting at base 1. Reading the germline V gene gives CDR1 KGHSH and CDR2 LQKENI. Unmatched junction bases come to 6, with V trimmed by 0 bases and J by 6 bases. The record originates from a study of PD-L1 blockade in urothelial cancer (dated by TCRdb to 2016 to 2017). For the wider study: Every patient began therapy at some point between 2013 and 2015 and was given atezolizumab 1,200 mg intravenously every 3 weeks. TCR sequencing covered pretreatment tumor samples and matched, serially collected peripheral blood taken before and after atezolizumab treatment. A median of roughly 140,000 T cells and some 90,000 unique TCRs was obtained from blood samples, and a median clonality of 0.080 was observed. The study, an exploratory multi-omic analysis, examined somatic, immune and clinical correlates of response to PD-L1 blockade with atezolizumab in urothelial cancer. About nine tenths of the roughly 29 patients were males with bladder-origin urothelial cancer, and about 60% of the 29 reported a prior smoking history. Roughly 10 patients reached durable clinical benefit, while some 20 patients did not. Durable clinical benefit meant progression-free survival longer than 6 months, and TCR features were also tested against progression-free and overall survival. In the same patients, whole exome sequencing and RNA sequencing of pretreatment tumors were performed in addition to TCR sequencing. Patients had an ECOG performance status of 0 or 1 and had received between 0 and 3 prior chemotherapy regimens. Blood samples were analyzed at two time points: 3 weeks after treatment start (second dose) and 6 weeks after treatment start. Pretreatment blood TCR-seq was available for around 29 patients, at least one posttreatment blood collection was obtained for around 25 patients, and tumor TCR-seq was available for around 25 patients. What the research found in general, with its limitations: Greater expansion of tumor-associated TCR clones in peripheral blood 3 weeks after the start of treatment was observed in patients with durable benefit (n of about 20, p = 0.022). Because of the small sample size (n ≈ 29) and the many exploratory analyses performed, the results are intended to be regarded as hypothesis-generating. Improved progression-free and overall survival was associated with having pretreatment peripheral blood TCR clonality below the median.

The specimen was PBMCs, collected around atezolizumab (anti-PD-L1) treatment. This chain is built from TRBV18 and TRBJ2-2, with TRBD1 matching 8 junction bases. The receptor comes from a woman aged 80 or over with urothelial cancer. CDR3 loop: CASSPPRTGIAGELFF. The DNA reads TGTGCCAGCTCACCACCTAGGACAGGGATCGCCGGGGAGCTGTTTTTT.